This T cell receptor beta chain was retrieved from a study of blood T cells in healthy people across ages. V shed 5 bases, J shed 3 bases, and the junction held 8 bases outside the gene matches. Germline assignment: CDR1 MNHEY and CDR2 SVGEGT. This CDR3 has 16 amino acids. For the second PCR, which ran for about 6 to 11 cycles, a sample-barcoded 5' primer and a J-beta primer mix were used. TCRdb processed the 5' RACE reads anew with MiXCR; each CDR3 protein has one entry. The data show hundreds of thousands of distinct CDR3 sequences, around 20% seen once. The V and J genes are TRBV6-2 or TRBV6-3 and TRBJ2-7, with TRBD2 identical over 12 bases. The TCR was taken from a man aged 65-85 years in good health. Sequencing was performed on blood. As DNA, the CDR3 is TGTGCCAGCAGTGTGACCGGGACTAGCGGGCTCTACGAGCAGTACTTC. Protein product: CASSVTGTSGLYEQYF.